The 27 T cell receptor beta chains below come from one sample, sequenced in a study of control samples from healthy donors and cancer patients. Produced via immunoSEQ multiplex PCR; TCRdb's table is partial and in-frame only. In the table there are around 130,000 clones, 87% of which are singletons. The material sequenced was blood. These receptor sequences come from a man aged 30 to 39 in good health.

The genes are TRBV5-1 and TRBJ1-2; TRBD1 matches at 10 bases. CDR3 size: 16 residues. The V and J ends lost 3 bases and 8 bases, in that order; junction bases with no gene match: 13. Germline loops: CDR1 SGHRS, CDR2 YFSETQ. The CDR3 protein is CASSSTPTGGAGGYTF. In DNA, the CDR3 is TGCGCCAGCAGCTCTACACCGACAGGGGGCGCAGGGGGCTACACCTTC.

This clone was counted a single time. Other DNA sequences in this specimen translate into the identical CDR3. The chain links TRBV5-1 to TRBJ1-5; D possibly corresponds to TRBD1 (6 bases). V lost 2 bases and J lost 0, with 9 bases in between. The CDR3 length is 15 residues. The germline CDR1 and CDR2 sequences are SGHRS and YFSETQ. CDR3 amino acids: CASSLQGNSNQPQHF. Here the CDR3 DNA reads TGCGCCAGCAGCTTACAGGGAAATAGCAATCAGCCCCAGCATTTT.

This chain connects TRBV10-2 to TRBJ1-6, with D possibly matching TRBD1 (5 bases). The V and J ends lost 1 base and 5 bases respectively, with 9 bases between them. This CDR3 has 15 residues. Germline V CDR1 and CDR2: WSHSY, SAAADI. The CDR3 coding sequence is TGCGCCAGCAGTGAGTTGGGGGGGAATAATTCACCCCTCCACTTT. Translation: CASSELGGNNSPLHF.

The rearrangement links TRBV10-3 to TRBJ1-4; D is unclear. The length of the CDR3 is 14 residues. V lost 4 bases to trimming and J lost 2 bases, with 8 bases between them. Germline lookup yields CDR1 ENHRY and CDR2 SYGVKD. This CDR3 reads CAISGGRTNEKLFF. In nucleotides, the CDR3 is TGTGCCATCAGTGGGGGTAGGACTAATGAAAAACTGTTTTTT.

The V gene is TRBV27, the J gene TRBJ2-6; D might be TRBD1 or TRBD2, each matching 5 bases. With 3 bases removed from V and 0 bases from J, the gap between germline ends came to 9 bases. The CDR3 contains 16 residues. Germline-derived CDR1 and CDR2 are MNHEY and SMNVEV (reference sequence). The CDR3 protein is CASSFRGISGANVLTF. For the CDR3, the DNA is TGTGCCAGCAGTTTCCGGGGCATCTCTGGGGCCAACGTCCTGACTTTC.

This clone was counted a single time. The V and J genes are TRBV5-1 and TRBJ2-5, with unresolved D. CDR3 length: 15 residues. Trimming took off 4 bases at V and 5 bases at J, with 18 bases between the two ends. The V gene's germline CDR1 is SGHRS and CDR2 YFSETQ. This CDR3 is CASSLRVSGRETQYF. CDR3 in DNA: TGCGCCAGCAGCCTTCGGGTCTCCGGACGGGAGACCCAGTACTTC.

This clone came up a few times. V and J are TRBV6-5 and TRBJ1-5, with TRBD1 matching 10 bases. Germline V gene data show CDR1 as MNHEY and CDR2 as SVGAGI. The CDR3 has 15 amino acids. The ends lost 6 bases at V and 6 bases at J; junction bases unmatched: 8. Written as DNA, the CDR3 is TGTGCCAGCAGACCTCTGACAGGGGGCAGTCAGCCCCAGCATTTT. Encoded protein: CASRPLTGGSQPQHF.

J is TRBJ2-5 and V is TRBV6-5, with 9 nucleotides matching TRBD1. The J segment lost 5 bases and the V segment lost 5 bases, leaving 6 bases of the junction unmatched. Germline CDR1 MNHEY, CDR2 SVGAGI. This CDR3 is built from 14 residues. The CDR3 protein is CASSRTGAEETQYF. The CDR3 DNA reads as TGTGCCAGCAGTCGGACAGGGGCGGAGGAGACCCAGTACTTC.

Written as DNA, the CDR3 is TGTGCCAGCAACCGACAGGGGTATAGTCAGCCCCAGCATTTT. It is translated as CASNRQGYSQPQHF. The genes are TRBV27 and TRBJ1-5; 8 bases fit TRBD1. The CDR3 has 14 residues. CDR1 and CDR2 (germline): MNHEY, SMNVEV (reference sequence). With V trimmed by 7 bases and J by 6 bases, 8 bases remained unmatched.

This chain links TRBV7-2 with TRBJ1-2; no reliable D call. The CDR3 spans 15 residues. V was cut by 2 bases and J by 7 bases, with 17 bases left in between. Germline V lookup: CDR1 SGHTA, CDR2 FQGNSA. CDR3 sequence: CASSLSGKASSGYTF. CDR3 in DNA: TGTGCCAGCAGCTTATCGGGGAAGGCTTCGAGTGGCTACACCTTC.

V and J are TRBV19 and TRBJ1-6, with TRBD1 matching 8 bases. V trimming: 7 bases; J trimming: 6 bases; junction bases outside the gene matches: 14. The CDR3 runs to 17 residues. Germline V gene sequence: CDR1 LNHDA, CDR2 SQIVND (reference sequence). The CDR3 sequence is CASTLQTAGQANSPLHF. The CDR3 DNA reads TGTGCCAGTACCCTACAAACGGCGGGACAGGCTAATTCACCCCTCCACTTT.

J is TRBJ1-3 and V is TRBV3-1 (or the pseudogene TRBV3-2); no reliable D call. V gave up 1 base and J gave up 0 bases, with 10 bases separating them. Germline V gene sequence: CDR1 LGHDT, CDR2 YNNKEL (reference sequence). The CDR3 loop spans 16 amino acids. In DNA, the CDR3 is TGTGCCAGCAGCCAAGGGGTGGGGAGCTCTGGAAACACCATATATTTT. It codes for CASSQGVGSSGNTIYF.

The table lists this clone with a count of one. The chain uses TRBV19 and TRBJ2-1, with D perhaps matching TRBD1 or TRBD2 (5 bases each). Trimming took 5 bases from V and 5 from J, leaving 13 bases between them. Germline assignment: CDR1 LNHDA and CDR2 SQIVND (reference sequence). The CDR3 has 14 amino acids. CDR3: CASSLGTENNEQFF. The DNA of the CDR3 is TGTGCCAGTAGTCTTGGGACGGAAAACAATGAGCAGTTCTTC.

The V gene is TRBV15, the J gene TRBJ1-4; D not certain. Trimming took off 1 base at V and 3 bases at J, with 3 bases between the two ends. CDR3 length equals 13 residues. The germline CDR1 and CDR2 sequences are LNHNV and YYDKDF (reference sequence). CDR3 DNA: TGTGCCACCAGCAGAGTGGCTAATGAAAAACTGTTTTTT. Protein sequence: CATSRVANEKLFF.

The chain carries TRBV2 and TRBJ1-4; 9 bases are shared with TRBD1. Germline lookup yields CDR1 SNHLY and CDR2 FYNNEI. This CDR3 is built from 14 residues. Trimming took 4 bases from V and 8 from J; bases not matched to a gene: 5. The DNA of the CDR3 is TGTGCCAGCAGTGTACAGGGGGCAGGAGAAAAACTGTTTTTT. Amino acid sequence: CASSVQGAGEKLFF.

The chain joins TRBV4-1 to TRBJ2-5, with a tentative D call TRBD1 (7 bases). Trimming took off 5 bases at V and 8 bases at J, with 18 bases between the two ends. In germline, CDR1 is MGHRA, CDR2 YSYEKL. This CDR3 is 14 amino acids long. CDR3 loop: CASSGGTVGITQYF. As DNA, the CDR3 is TGCGCCAGCAGCGGGGGGACAGTCGGTATAACCCAGTACTTC.

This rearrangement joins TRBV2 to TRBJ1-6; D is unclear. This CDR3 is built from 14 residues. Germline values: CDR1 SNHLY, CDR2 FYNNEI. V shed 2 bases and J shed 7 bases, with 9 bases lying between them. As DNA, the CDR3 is TGTGCCAGCAGTGAAAGAGATAGGAATTCACCCCTCCACTTT. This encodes CASSERDRNSPLHF.

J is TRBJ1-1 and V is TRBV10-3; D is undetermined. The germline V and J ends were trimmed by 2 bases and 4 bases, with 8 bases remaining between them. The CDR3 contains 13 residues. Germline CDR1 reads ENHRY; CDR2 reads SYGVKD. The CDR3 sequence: CAISEGEGTEAFF. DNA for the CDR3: TGTGCCATCAGTGAGGGAGAGGGCACTGAAGCTTTCTTT.

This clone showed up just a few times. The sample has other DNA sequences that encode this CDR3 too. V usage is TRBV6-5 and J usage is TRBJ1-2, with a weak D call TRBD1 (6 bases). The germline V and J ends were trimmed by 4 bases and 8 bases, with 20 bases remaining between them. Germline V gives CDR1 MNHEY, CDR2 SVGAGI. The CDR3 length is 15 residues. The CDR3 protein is CASSFQGGGLGGYTF. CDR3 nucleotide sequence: TGTGCCAGCAGTTTTCAGGGCGGGGGGCTCGGGGGCTACACCTTC.

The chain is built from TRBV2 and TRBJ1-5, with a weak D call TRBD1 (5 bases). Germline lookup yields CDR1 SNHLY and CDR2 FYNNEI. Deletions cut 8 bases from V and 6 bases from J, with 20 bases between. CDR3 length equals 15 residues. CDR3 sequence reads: CASGLQGTVGQPQHF. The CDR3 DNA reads TGTGCCAGCGGTTTGCAGGGTACCGTGGGTCAGCCCCAGCATTTT.

DNA for the CDR3: TGCGCCAGCAGCGAGACAGGGTCGTCCGGGTCTGAAGCTTTCTTT. Amino acids: CASSETGSSGSEAFF. The chain couples TRBV5-1 to TRBJ1-1; 7 bases align to TRBD1. The CDR3 extends over 15 amino acids. Losses at the gene ends were 4 bases for V and 6 bases for J; bases not matched to a gene: 12. The germline V gene encodes CDR1 SGHRS and CDR2 YFSETQ.

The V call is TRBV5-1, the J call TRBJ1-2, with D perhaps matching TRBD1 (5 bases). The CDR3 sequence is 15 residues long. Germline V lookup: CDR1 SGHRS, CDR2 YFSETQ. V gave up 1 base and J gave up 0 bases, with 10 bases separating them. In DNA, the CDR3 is TGCGCCAGCAGCTTGTCACAGGCACCTAACTATGGCTACACCTTC. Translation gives CASSLSQAPNYGYTF.

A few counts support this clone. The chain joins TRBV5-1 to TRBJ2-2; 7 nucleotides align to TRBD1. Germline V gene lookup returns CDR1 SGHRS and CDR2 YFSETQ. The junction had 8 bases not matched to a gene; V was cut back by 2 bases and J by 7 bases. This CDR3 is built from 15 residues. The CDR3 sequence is CASSFSGGLGGELFF. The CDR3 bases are TGCGCCAGCAGCTTTTCAGGGGGATTAGGCGGGGAGCTGTTTTTT.

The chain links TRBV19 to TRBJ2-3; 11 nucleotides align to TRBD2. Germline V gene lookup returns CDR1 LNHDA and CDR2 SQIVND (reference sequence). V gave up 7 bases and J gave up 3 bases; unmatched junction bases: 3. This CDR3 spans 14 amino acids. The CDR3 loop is CASTASGGTDTQYF. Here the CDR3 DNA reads TGTGCCAGTACCGCTAGCGGGGGGACAGATACGCAGTATTTT.

The chain's CDR3 is CASSDGDRDGEKLFF. In DNA form, the CDR3 reads TGTGCCAGCAGTGACGGGGACAGGGACGGCGAAAAACTGTTTTTT. The genes are TRBV6-4 and TRBJ1-4, with TRBD1 matching over 9 bases. The trim removed 2 bases at V and 8 bases at J, leaving 6 bases unmatched. This CDR3 region has 15 residues. Germline V gene lookup returns CDR1 MRHNA and CDR2 SNTAGT.

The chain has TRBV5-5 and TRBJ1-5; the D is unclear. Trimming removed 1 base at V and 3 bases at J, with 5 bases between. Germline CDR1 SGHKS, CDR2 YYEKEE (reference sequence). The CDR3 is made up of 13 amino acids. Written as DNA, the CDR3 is TGTGCCAGCAGCTTGACAGTCAATCAGCCCCAGCATTTT. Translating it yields CASSLTVNQPQHF.

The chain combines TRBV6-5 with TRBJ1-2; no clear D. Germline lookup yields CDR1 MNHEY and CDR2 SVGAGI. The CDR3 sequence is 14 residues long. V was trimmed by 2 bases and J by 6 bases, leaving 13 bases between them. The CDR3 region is CASSYPGSRHGYTF. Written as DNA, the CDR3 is TGTGCCAGCAGTTACCCTGGATCGAGGCATGGCTACACCTTC.